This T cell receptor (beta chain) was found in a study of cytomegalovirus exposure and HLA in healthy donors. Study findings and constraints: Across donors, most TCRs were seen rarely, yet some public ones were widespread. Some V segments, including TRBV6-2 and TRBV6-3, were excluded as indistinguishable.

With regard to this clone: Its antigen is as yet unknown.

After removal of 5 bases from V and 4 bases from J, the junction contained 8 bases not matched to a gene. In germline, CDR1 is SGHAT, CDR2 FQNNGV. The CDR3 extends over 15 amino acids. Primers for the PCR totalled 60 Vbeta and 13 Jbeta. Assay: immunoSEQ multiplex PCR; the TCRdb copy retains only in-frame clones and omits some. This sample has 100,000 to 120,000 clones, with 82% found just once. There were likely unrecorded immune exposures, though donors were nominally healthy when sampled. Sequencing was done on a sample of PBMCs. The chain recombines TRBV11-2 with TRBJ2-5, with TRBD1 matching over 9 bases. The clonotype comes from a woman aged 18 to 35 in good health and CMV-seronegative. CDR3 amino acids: CASSAWTGVGETQYF. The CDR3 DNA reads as TGTGCCAGCAGCGCGTGGACAGGGGTGGGAGAGACCCAGTACTTC.